The 13 T cell receptor beta chains given below trace back to one sample, sequenced in a study of shared clonotypes between healthy human individuals. Measured with immunoSEQ multiplex PCR; TCRdb has only the in-frame clones, and not every one. The repertoire includes about 180,000 clones, approximately 92% of them detected once, and around 0.067% sits in the top ten. Sequencing was performed on naive CD4+ T cells sorted from blood. As for subset: CD45RA+ positively selected. These receptors all come from a woman in her twenties or thirties in good health.

The CDR3 reads CASNLGMADTQYF. In DNA form, the CDR3 reads TGTGCCAGTAATCTGGGGATGGCAGATACGCAGTATTTT. The chain has TRBV19 and TRBJ2-3; D call uncertain. V was clipped by 7 bases and J by 4 bases, with 12 bases between them. The germline V gene has CDR1 LNHDA and CDR2 SQIVND (reference sequence). CDR3 size: 13 residues.

The chain has TRBV27 and TRBJ1-2, with TRBD1 as a possible D gene (5 bases). The CDR3 contains 12 residues. Germline CDR1 is MNHEY and CDR2 is SMNVEV (reference sequence). Trimming took off 6 bases at V and 7 bases at J, with 12 bases between the two ends. CDR3 coding DNA: TGTGCCAGCAGCAGGAGCGGGGCTGGCTACACCTTC. Amino acids: CASSRSGAGYTF.

This sequence joins TRBV5-1 and TRBJ2-5; D gene ambiguous. The CDR3 runs to 13 residues. Trimming took 2 bases from V and 1 from J, leaving 6 bases between them. Germline assignment: CDR1 SGHRS and CDR2 YFSETQ. The DNA for the CDR3 is TGCGCCAGCAGCTTTTCCCCCCAAGAGACCCAGTACTTC. It encodes CASSFSPQETQYF.

The chain has TRBV10-3 and TRBJ1-2; D is ambiguous. This CDR3 contains 11 residues. V was cut by 9 bases and J by 7 bases, with 12 bases left in between. Germline V gene data show CDR1 as ENHRY and CDR2 as SYGVKD. The CDR3 reads CAIRLGSGYTF. CDR3 sequence (DNA): TGTGCCATTCGATTAGGGAGTGGCTACACCTTC.

The genes are TRBV10-1 and TRBJ2-7; TRBD2 agrees at 9 bases. Germline assignment: CDR1 WNHNN and CDR2 SYGVQD (reference sequence). The CDR3 is 15 amino acids. Unmatched junction bases numbered 2, after V lost 0 bases and J lost 2 bases. The CDR3 protein is CASSESSGGTYEQYF. The CDR3 nucleotides are TGCGCCAGCAGTGAGTCGAGCGGGGGGACCTACGAGCAGTACTTC.

In its sample, this clone was seen a few times. The CDR3 coding sequence is TGTGCCACAATCCGTGAAACCTACGAGCAGTACTTC. This sequence encodes CATIRETYEQYF. V usage is TRBV28 and J usage is TRBJ2-7; D is unclear. CDR1 and CDR2 from the germline V gene are MDHEN and SYDVKM. V dropped 10 bases and J dropped 2 bases, with 12 bases sitting between them. The CDR3 contains 12 residues.

The chain carries TRBV5-1 and TRBJ2-1, with 10 positions matching TRBD2. This CDR3 has 21 amino acids. The V and J ends lost 4 bases and 4 bases, in that order; junction bases with no gene match: 23. CDR1 SGHRS and CDR2 YFSETQ come from the germline V gene. CDR3 region: CASSLTYRQGRSGREYNEQFF. The CDR3 region has the DNA TGCGCCAGCAGCCTAACCTATAGGCAGGGGCGAAGCGGGAGGGAATACAATGAGCAGTTCTTC. Filled out from reference TRBV5-1 and TRBJ2-1, the complete variable domain reads KAGVTQTPRYLIKTRGQQVTLSCSPISGHRSVSWYQQTPGQGLQFLFEYFSETQRNKGNFPGRFSGRQFSNSRSEMNVSTLELGDSALYLCASSLTYRQGRSGREYNEQFFGPGTRLTVL.

This chain joins TRBV2 and TRBJ2-5; 9 bases align to TRBD1. The DNA end is more similar to TRBJ2-7, so the J call may be wrong. This CDR3 is 12 amino acids long. Germline V lookup: CDR1 SNHLY, CDR2 FYNNEI. CDR3 residues: CASSGTGVEQYF. The CDR3 nucleotides are TGTGCCAGCAGTGGGACAGGGGTCGAGCAGTACTTC.

This clone was detected once. J is TRBJ1-4 and V is TRBV19; 7 bases are shared with TRBD1. This CDR3 spans 15 amino acids. The J segment lost 3 bases and the V segment lost 3 bases, leaving 4 bases of the junction unmatched. Germline CDR1 and CDR2: LNHDA and SQIVND (reference sequence). The CDR3 reads CASSIYGTANEKLFF. The CDR3 DNA sequence: TGTGCCAGTAGTATTTATGGGACAGCTAATGAAAAACTGTTTTTT. Full variable domain (outside the CDR3, taken from reference TRBV19 and TRBJ1-4): DGGITQSPKYLFRKEGQNVTLSCEQNLNHDAMYWYRQDPGQGLRLIYYSQIVNDFQKGDIAEGYSVSREKKESFPLTVTSAQKNPTAFYLCASSIYGTANEKLFFGSGTQLSVL.

The chain carries TRBV7-6 and TRBJ2-5; TRBD1 agrees at 10 bases. Gene TRBJ2-7 matches the end of the DNA better, so the J call may be wrong. CDR3 length: 16 residues. Germline CDR1 and CDR2: SGHVS and FNYEAQ. This CDR3 reads CASSLAPGTGVYEQYF. The CDR3 nucleotides are TGTGCCAGCAGCTTAGCTCCCGGGACAGGGGTCTACGAGCAGTACTTC.

The gene calls are TRBV29-1 and TRBJ2-3, with TRBD2 matching over 16 bases. V lost 4 bases, J lost 0 bases, and 10 bases stayed unmatched. CDR3 length equals 19 residues. CDR1 and CDR2 from the germline V gene are SQVTM and ANQGSEA. The CDR3 spells CSVVPAGTSGRASTDTQYF. CDR3 coding DNA: TGCAGCGTTGTCCCGGCAGGGACTAGCGGGAGGGCTAGCACAGATACGCAGTATTTT.

This sequence joins TRBV2 and TRBJ2-3; D remains unclear. CDR3 size: 12 residues. CDR1 SNHLY and CDR2 FYNNEI come from the germline V gene. V lost 4 bases and J lost 3, with 5 bases in between. The CDR3 here is CASSVGTDTQYF. CDR3 nucleotide sequence: TGTGCCAGCAGTGTCGGTACAGATACGCAGTATTTT. Variable domain in full (rest from reference TRBV2 and TRBJ2-3): EPEVTQTPSHQVTQMGQEVILRCVPISNHLYFYWYRQILGQKVEFLVSFYNNEISEKSEIFDDQFSVERPDGSNFTLKIRSTKLEDSAMYFCASSVGTDTQYFGPGTRLTVL.

This clone was recorded once. This chain joins TRBV18 and TRBJ1-3; TRBD1 matches 11 bases. The CDR3 is 16 residues long. V dropped 0 bases and J dropped 7; count of bases not matched to a gene: 5. Germline V gene sequence: CDR1 KGHSH, CDR2 LQKENI. The CDR3 sequence is CASSPPPGTGGNTIYF. The CDR3, as DNA: TGTGCCAGCTCACCACCCCCCGGGACAGGGGGGAACACCATATATTTT.